The 22 T cell receptor beta chains presented below share a single source sample, sequenced in a study of breast tumors, draining lymph nodes, adjacent tissues. Axillary draining lymph nodes of breast cancer patients supplied the node samples. Each CDR3 protein gets one entry after TCRdb re-called the multiplex PCR reads with MiXCR. This table has approximately 150,000 distinct CDR3 sequences, 32% appearing once. Sequencing was performed on axillary lymph node tissue. These receptors all stem from a female donor with breast cancer. Some clones in this sample may be carry-over from other donors' samples.

V gene TRBV24-1 combines with J gene TRBJ2-1; tentatively, D is TRBD1 (5 bases). Germline values: CDR1 KGHDR, CDR2 SFDVKD. CDR3 length equals 15 residues. V was pared by 1 base and J by 3 bases, with 9 bases between. For the CDR3, the DNA is TGTGCCACCAGTGATTTAGGCAGGGACTACAATGAGCAGTTCTTC. It codes for CATSDLGRDYNEQFF.

This chain connects TRBV4-3 to TRBJ1-1; 11 bases match TRBD1. V was pared by 4 bases and J by 9 bases, with 10 bases of the junction left unmatched. CDR1 and CDR2 (germline): LGHNA, YSLEER. CDR3 size: 15 residues. The chain's CDR3 is CASSLNGQGASKAFF. The CDR3 nucleotides are TGCGCCAGCAGCCTGAATGGACAGGGGGCTAGTAAAGCTTTCTTT.

A note on this clonotype: Compared with germline, one end of the junction differs, possibly owing to a read error. The chain combines TRBV7-8 with TRBJ2-2, with D unresolved. There are 17 residues in the CDR3. Germline V gene sequence: CDR1 SGHVS, CDR2 FQNEAQ. CDR3 DNA sequence: TGTGCCGGCAGAAAAGGACCGGTAACCCTTAACACCAGGGAGCTGTTTTTT. Translating gives CAGRKGPVTLNTRELFF.

To note about this clonotype: A much larger clone lies one base from this, so it may be a read error. The CDR3 does not close with the conserved phenylalanine or tryptophan, likely indicating a read error. The gene calls are TRBV7-2 and TRBJ1-1, with D possibly being TRBD1 (5 bases). Trimming shortened V by 0 bases and J by 6 bases, and 11 bases separated the two germline ends. This CDR3 region has 14 residues. Germline values: CDR1 SGHTA, CDR2 FQGNSA. CDR3 bases: TGTGCCAGCAGCTTAGCGCTCCAGGGCGCTGAAGCTTTCCTT. Translation gives CASSLALQGAEAFL.

The rearrangement joins TRBV6-5 to TRBJ1-1; D is unresolved. V lost 7 bases and J 2 bases, leaving 20 bases between the germline ends. Germline-derived CDR1 and CDR2 are MNHEY and SVGAGI. CDR3 length equals 16 residues. In DNA form, the CDR3 reads TGTGCCAGCACCAAAGCCCGGGGAAAGGGAAACACTGAAGCTTTCTTT. Encoded protein: CASTKARGKGNTEAFF.

Remarks on this clonotype: This may stem from a read error, because a much larger clone lies one nucleotide away. The CDR3 does not end in the conserved phenylalanine or tryptophan, so this is likely a read error. This chain uses TRBV12-3 or TRBV12-4 with TRBJ2-4, with 7 bases that match TRBD1. With 2 bases clipped from V and 5 bases from J, the junction kept 0 bases outside the gene matches. CDR3 length: 13 amino acids. The CDR3: CASSLTGENIQYC. The CDR3, as DNA: TGTGCCAGCAGTTTAACAGGGGAAAACATTCAGTACTGC.

This clonotype appeared many times. V is TRBV12-3 or TRBV12-4 and J is TRBJ2-3, with D possibly TRBD2 on 6 matching bases. This CDR3 region has 15 residues. With 3 bases removed from V and 0 bases from J, the gap between germline ends came to 10 bases. The CDR3 region is CASSFSGTSTDTQYF. For the CDR3, the DNA is TGTGCCAGCAGTTTTTCGGGGACTAGCACAGATACGCAGTATTTT.

J is TRBJ1-1 and V is TRBV6-5; D gene ambiguous. Trimming removed 0 bases at V and 4 bases at J, with 12 bases between. This CDR3 is 15 amino acids long. Per the germline V gene, CDR1 is MNHEY and CDR2 is SVGAGI. For the CDR3, the DNA is TGTGCCAGCAGTTACTCGAATAAGGCTATCACTGAAGCTTTCTTT. Protein product: CASSYSNKAITEAFF.

In this sample, this clonotype turned up many times. Written as DNA, the CDR3 is TGTGCCAGCAGCCGTATCGGCAGGGGGCGATCAGATACGCAGTATTTT. The encoded protein is CASSRIGRGRSDTQYF. This chain joins TRBV7-9 and TRBJ2-3, with 8 bases fitting TRBD1. Losses at the gene ends were 5 bases for V and 4 bases for J; bases not matched to a gene: 11. The CDR3 runs to 16 residues. Germline CDR1 and CDR2: SEHNR and FQNEAQ (reference sequence). The variable domain in full, with the rest retrieved from reference TRBV7-9 and TRBJ2-3, is DTGVSQNPRHKITKRGQNVTFRCDPISEHNRLYWYRQTLGQGPEFLTYFQNEAQLEKSRLLSDRFSAERPKGSFSTLEIQRTEQGDSAMYLCASSRIGRGRSDTQYFGPGTRLTVL.

In the case of this clonotype: Since a much larger clone is just one base distant, this may be a read error. The chain couples TRBV3-1 to TRBJ2-2; D not resolved. V dropped 1 base and J dropped 6 bases, with 12 bases sitting between them. CDR1 and CDR2 (germline): LGHDT, YNNKEL (reference sequence). The CDR3 spans 15 residues. DNA for the CDR3: TGTGCCAGCAGCCAAGGCCAGTTCGCCGCCGGGGAGCTGTTTTTT. Amino acids: CASSQGQFAAGELFF.

This rearrangement joins TRBV19 to TRBJ1-6, with 7 nucleotides matching TRBD1. Germline V lookup: CDR1 LNHDA, CDR2 SQIVND (reference sequence). The CDR3 is 14 residues long. Trimming at V came to 5 bases and at J to 11 bases, leaving 9 bases not matched to a gene. The CDR3 region has the DNA TGTGCCAGTAGTGGCCGACAGGGATTGACACCCCTCCACTTT. Amino acid sequence: CASSGRQGLTPLHF.

This clonotype has a count of ten or more. V and J are TRBV6-1 and TRBJ2-5; 8 bases line up with TRBD1. Trimming at V came to 4 bases and at J to 4 bases, leaving 11 bases not matched to a gene. The germline V gene encodes CDR1 MNHNS and CDR2 SASEGT. CDR3 size: 16 residues. The CDR3 bases are TGTGCCAGCAGTGGGTTAAGTGCGGGACAGGTAGAGACCCAGTACTTC. This encodes CASSGLSAGQVETQYF.

A note on this clonotype: Possible read error: a much larger clone is one base away. The chain recombines TRBV7-2 with TRBJ1-3; D is unclear. The V gene's germline CDR1 is SGHTA and CDR2 FQGNSA. The CDR3 covers 14 residues. CDR3 in amino acids: CASSCAVTGNTVYF. CDR3 DNA: TGTGCCAGCAGCTGCGCAGTTACGGGAAACACCGTATATTTT.

This clonotype was seen more than once but under ten times. A much larger clonotype is one base distant, so this may be a read error. The chain combines TRBV2 with TRBJ2-1; D is ambiguous. This CDR3 spans 15 amino acids. V was pared by 3 bases and J by 7 bases, with 16 bases between. The germline CDR1 and CDR2 sequences are SNHLY and FYNNEI. In nucleotides, the CDR3 is TGTGCCAGCAGTGATATCCCCGCTAGATTTAATGAGCAGTTCTTC. It codes for CASSDIPARFNEQFF.

This clonotype was observed many times. The missing conserved phenylalanine or tryptophan at the end of this CDR3 makes a read error likely. The J gene is TRBJ2-1, the V gene TRBV24-1; TRBD2 matches at 13 bases. V trimming: 5 bases; J trimming: 8 bases; junction bases outside the gene matches: 20. Germline-derived CDR1 and CDR2 are KGHDR and SFDVKD. The CDR3 has 20 amino acids. The CDR3: CATSGSHRDLGLAGWHEQFY. CDR3 nucleotides: TGTGCCACCAGTGGTAGTCACCGGGACCTGGGACTAGCGGGGTGGCATGAGCAGTTCTAC.

This clonotype was seen at least ten times. The CDR3: CASSFTGHNPGELFF. CDR3 nucleotide sequence: TGTGCCAGCAGTTTTACGGGACATAACCCCGGGGAGCTGTTTTTT. This chain connects TRBV12-3 or TRBV12-4 to TRBJ2-2; maybe TRBD1 (6 bases). This CDR3 has 15 residues. Trimming removed 3 bases at V and 6 bases at J, with 14 bases between.

The sample holds many counts of this clonotype. CDR3 loop: CSARGDGVSSNQPQHF. The CDR3 region has the DNA TGCAGTGCTAGAGGGGACGGAGTATCTAGCAATCAGCCCCAGCATTTT. The gene calls are TRBV20-1 and TRBJ1-5; weak D call: TRBD1 (5 bases). There are 16 residues in the CDR3. Trimming stripped 1 base from V and 0 bases from J, with 13 bases between. Germline CDR1 DFQATT, CDR2 SNEGSKA (reference sequence).

This clonotype showed up many times. The rearrangement links TRBV10-3 to TRBJ2-5; 9 bases match TRBD1. The V segment lost 4 bases and the J segment 5 bases; nucleotides outside the gene matches: 8. CDR1 and CDR2 from the germline V gene are ENHRY and SYGVKD. The CDR3 loop spans 15 amino acids. The CDR3: CAISGPGQGLETQYF. The CDR3 DNA is TGTGCCATCAGTGGCCCGGGACAGGGATTGGAGACCCAGTACTTC.

At least ten counts were recorded for this clonotype. This chain uses TRBV4-1 with TRBJ1-5, with a possible D match to TRBD1 (6 bases). Germline assignment: CDR1 MGHRA and CDR2 YSYEKL. This CDR3 spans 15 amino acids. Trimming removed 3 bases at V and 7 bases at J, with 16 bases between. The CDR3 reads CASSQVPQGTQPQHF. The DNA for the CDR3 is TGCGCCAGCAGCCAGGTCCCACAGGGCACCCAGCCCCAGCATTTT.

In its sample, this clonotype was seen many times. J is TRBJ1-4 and V is TRBV20-1, with D maybe TRBD1 (5 bases). In germline, CDR1 is DFQATT, CDR2 SNEGSKA (reference sequence). V lost 3 bases, J lost 0 bases, and 8 bases lay in between. The CDR3 length is 14 residues. This CDR3 reads CSASWGATNEKLFF. DNA of the CDR3: TGCAGTGCTAGCTGGGGGGCAACTAATGAAAAACTGTTTTTT.

This clonotype has a count of ten or more. The chain couples TRBV19 to TRBJ2-5; weak D call: TRBD2 (6 bases). V was trimmed by 3 bases and J by 1 base, leaving 12 bases between them. Germline V gives CDR1 LNHDA, CDR2 SQIVND (reference sequence). The CDR3 is 15 amino acids. The CDR3 spells CASSIGGAIQETQYF. As DNA, the CDR3 is TGTGCCAGTAGTATTGGAGGGGCGATCCAAGAGACCCAGTACTTC. Filled out from reference TRBV19 and TRBJ2-5, the complete variable domain reads DGGITQSPKYLFRKEGQNVTLSCEQNLNHDAMYWYRQDPGQGLRLIYYSQIVNDFQKGDIAEGYSVSREKKESFPLTVTSAQKNPTAFYLCASSIGGAIQETQYFGPGTRLLVL.

This clonotype was found many times. This rearrangement joins TRBV7-2 to TRBJ2-1; D possibly uses TRBD1 or TRBD2 (5 bases each). CDR3 length: 14 residues. CDR1 and CDR2 (germline): SGHTA, FQGNSA. The V end was cut by 11 bases, the J end by 2 bases, with 16 bases between. The DNA for the CDR3 is TGTGCCGCCGCTAGGGACGCCACCTACAATGAGCAGTTCTTC. As protein: CAAARDATYNEQFF.